Listed here are 24 T cell receptor beta chains from one sample, sequenced in a study of long-term antiretroviral therapy in people with HIV. Investigators performed immunoSEQ version v3.0 at survey level. Repertoires were generated with immunoSEQ multiplex PCR, while TCRdb's copy carries only in-frame clones and drops some. The sample yields under 30,000 clones, 90% to 95% seen once. This specimen consisted of unsorted PBMCs, obtained about 7.4 years after starting antiretroviral therapy. The source of these receptors is a man in his fifties or sixties with HIV.

V gene TRBV7-7 combines with J gene TRBJ2-7; D perhaps matches TRBD1 (5 bases). V shed 5 bases and J shed 3 bases, with 11 bases lying between them. Germline-derived CDR1 and CDR2 are SSHAT and FNYEAQ (reference sequence). The CDR3 is 13 amino acids. CDR3 residues: CASSPDRDYEQYF. The CDR3 DNA follows: TGTGCCAGCAGCCCCGACAGAGACTACGAGCAGTACTTC.

J is TRBJ2-7 and V is TRBV9; D is undetermined. Germline CDR1 and CDR2: SGDLS and YYNGEE. The CDR3 consists of 13 residues. The V gene lost 0 bases and the J gene lost 3 bases, with 7 bases spanning the gap. The CDR3 sequence is CASSVAVGYEQYF. Here the CDR3 DNA reads TGTGCCAGCAGCGTAGCTGTTGGCTACGAGCAGTACTTC.

The chain is built from TRBV7-2 and TRBJ2-7, with D perhaps matching TRBD1 or TRBD2 (6 bases each). The CDR3 has 16 amino acids. With 2 bases removed from V and 0 bases from J, the gap between germline ends came to 14 bases. In germline, CDR1 is SGHTA, CDR2 FQGNSA. CDR3 nucleotide sequence: TGTGCCAGCAGCTTAAGGCGGTCGGGGGCCTCCTACGAGCAGTACTTC. Its protein is CASSLRRSGASYEQYF.

The V call is TRBV7-8, the J call TRBJ2-2; 12 nucleotides align to TRBD2. With V trimmed by 5 bases and J by 2 bases, 12 bases remained unmatched. CDR3 length equals 19 residues. Germline lookup yields CDR1 SGHVS and CDR2 FQNEAQ. CDR3 in amino acids: CASSNPRLAGAPNTGELFF. CDR3 DNA: TGTGCCAGCAGCAACCCCCGACTAGCGGGGGCTCCCAACACCGGGGAGCTGTTTTTT. The whole variable domain, remainder taken from reference TRBV7-8 and TRBJ2-2, is GAGVSQSPRYKVAKRGQDVALRCDPISGHVSLFWYQQALGQGPEFLTYFQNEAQLDKSGLPSDRFFAERPEGSVSTLKIQRTQQEDSAVYLCASSNPRLAGAPNTGELFFGEGSRLTVL.

The chain recombines TRBV19 with TRBJ2-7; 7 nucleotides align to TRBD2. The V segment lost 5 bases and the J segment 4 bases; nucleotides outside the gene matches: 8. The CDR3 is 14 residues long. Germline CDR1 is LNHDA and CDR2 is SQIVND (reference sequence). CDR3 residues: CASSLVGGSYEQYF. Written as DNA, the CDR3 is TGTGCCAGTAGTTTGGTTGGCGGGAGTTACGAGCAGTACTTC.

The gene calls are TRBV5-4 and TRBJ1-2, with 9 bases matching TRBD1. Trimming at V came to 4 bases and at J to 4 bases, leaving 8 bases not matched to a gene. Germline values: CDR1 SGHNT, CDR2 YYREEE (reference sequence). The CDR3 has 15 amino acids. Here the CDR3 reads CASSPPGQGLYGYTF. The CDR3 nucleotides read TGTGCCAGCAGCCCGCCGGGACAGGGTCTCTATGGCTACACCTTC.

The chain couples TRBV9 to TRBJ2-7, with D perhaps TRBD2 (6 bases). Trimming took off 0 bases at V and 5 bases at J, with 12 bases between the two ends. The CDR3 has 14 residues. The germline V gene has CDR1 SGDLS and CDR2 YYNGEE. The CDR3 bases are TGTGCCAGCAGCGTAGCGGCGGGGCTGGACGAGCAGTACTTC. Translation: CASSVAAGLDEQYF.

A note on this clone: A junction boundary mismatches the germline segment, possibly from a read error. The chain employs TRBV5-1 and TRBJ2-7, with D tentatively TRBD1 (5 bases). This CDR3 has 13 amino acids. CDR1 and CDR2 (germline): SGHRS, YFSETQ. Written as DNA, the CDR3 is TGCGCCAGCACCTTGGGGCCCACCTACGAGCAGTACTTC. Amino acids: CASTLGPTYEQYF.

The CDR3 here is CASSPSGGSNTIYF. DNA of the CDR3: TGTGCCAGCAGCCCCAGCGGGGGTTCAAACACCATATATTTT. The rearrangement links TRBV7-9 to TRBJ1-3; possibly TRBD1 for D (5 bases). Germline lookup yields CDR1 SEHNR and CDR2 FQNEAQ (reference sequence). Trimming pared 5 bases from V and 6 bases from J, leaving 14 bases between. CDR3 length equals 14 residues.

The chain links TRBV2 to TRBJ2-6; 8 nucleotides align to TRBD1. The germline V gene has CDR1 SNHLY and CDR2 FYNNEI. The CDR3 covers 15 residues. V was clipped by 6 bases and J by 1 base; unmatched bases: 2. CDR3 DNA sequence: TGTGCCAGCAGGACAGGGGCGTCTGGGGCCAACGTCCTGACTTTC. Translated, it gives CASRTGASGANVLTF.

The genes are TRBV6-4 and TRBJ2-1, with D possibly matching TRBD2 (6 bases). The CDR3 is made up of 14 amino acids. The germline V gene encodes CDR1 MRHNA and CDR2 SNTAGT. V was shortened by 8 bases and J by 3 bases, with 14 bases between the two germline ends. The CDR3 DNA sequence: TGTGCCAGCGCTCCGTCGGGGGACTACAATGAGCAGTTCTTC. Translated: CASAPSGDYNEQFF.

The V gene is TRBV5-1, the J gene TRBJ2-3, with no clear D. The CDR3 has 15 residues. Germline CDR1 reads SGHRS; CDR2 reads YFSETQ. The germline V and J ends were trimmed by 0 bases and 2 bases, with 10 bases remaining between them. CDR3 sequence reads: CASSLAADFTDTQYF. The CDR3, as DNA: TGCGCCAGCAGCTTGGCGGCTGACTTCACAGATACGCAGTATTTT. Complete variable domain (other parts from reference TRBV5-1 and TRBJ2-3): KAGVTQTPRYLIKTRGQQVTLSCSPISGHRSVSWYQQTPGQGLQFLFEYFSETQRNKGNFPGRFSGRQFSNSRSEMNVSTLELGDSALYLCASSLAADFTDTQYFGPGTRLTVL.

The chain couples TRBV21-1 to TRBJ1-5. TRBV21-1 is reported as a pseudogene. The CDR3 totals 18 residues. The CDR3 loop is CASSNKRSRQYSNQPQHF. The DNA for the CDR3 is TGTGCCAGCAGCAATAAAAGGTCCCGGCAGTATAGCAATCAGCCCCAGCATTTT.

J is TRBJ1-4 and V is TRBV7-9; the D gene is possibly TRBD1 (6 bases). Trimming removed 5 bases from V and 6 bases from J, with 22 bases in between. The CDR3 has 17 residues. Germline loops: CDR1 SEHNR, CDR2 FQNEAQ (reference sequence). CDR3: CASSPEPSRGEYEKLFF. The CDR3 bases are TGTGCCAGCAGCCCCGAACCCTCGAGGGGGGAGTATGAAAAACTGTTTTTT.

J is TRBJ2-7 and V is TRBV5-6, with D possibly called TRBD1 or TRBD2 (6 bases each). V was cut by 0 bases and J by 1 base, with 8 bases left in between. The CDR3 runs 14 residues. From germline, CDR1 is SGHDT and CDR2 YYEEEE. DNA of the CDR3: TGTGCCAGCAGCTTGGCGGGGGCTTCCTACGAGCAGTACTTC. As protein: CASSLAGASYEQYF.

For the CDR3, the DNA is TGTGCCAGCAGCTCACGGATAGGGAGCGCTGAAGCTTTCTTT. Amino acid sequence: CASSSRIGSAEAFF. The chain recombines TRBV11-2 with TRBJ1-1, with D unresolved. Deletions cut 4 bases from V and 6 bases from J, with 15 bases between. CDR1 SGHAT and CDR2 FQNNGV come from the germline V gene. The CDR3 covers 14 residues.

This clone was detected only once. The chain employs TRBV5-8 and TRBJ1-1; possible D gene TRBD1, 5 bases. V was shortened by 1 base and J by 2 bases, with 12 bases between the two germline ends. The germline gives CDR1 SGHTS, CDR2 YDEGEE. The CDR3 spans 15 residues. The chain's CDR3 is CASSLSPGPNTEAFF. The DNA of the CDR3 is TGTGCCAGCAGCTTGTCTCCGGGACCTAACACTGAAGCTTTCTTT.

The V and J genes are TRBV10-3 and TRBJ1-2, with D maybe TRBD1 (5 bases). The V end was cut by 4 bases, the J end by 0 bases, with 15 bases between. This CDR3 spans 16 amino acids. Looked up from germline, CDR1 is ENHRY and CDR2 is SYGVKD. CDR3 in DNA: TGTGCCATCAGTGCGTCGACAGACTCAACTAACTATGGCTACACCTTC. This codes for CAISASTDSTNYGYTF.

The V call is TRBV19, the J call TRBJ2-7; 8 bases agree with TRBD1. CDR1 is LNHDA, CDR2 SQIVND, per germline (reference sequence). After removal of 1 base from V and 3 bases from J, the junction contained 5 bases not matched to a gene. The length of the CDR3 is 15 residues. Written as DNA, the CDR3 is TGTGCCAGTAGTATAGGGACAGGGATAGGCTACGAGCAGTACTTC. It encodes CASSIGTGIGYEQYF.

This clone appeared a single time. The rearrangement joins TRBV15 to TRBJ1-1, with 9 bases aligning to TRBD1. With 2 bases clipped from V and 3 bases from J, the junction kept 4 bases outside the gene matches. This CDR3 is 15 amino acids long. CDR1 and CDR2 from the germline V gene are LNHNV and YYDKDF (reference sequence). The CDR3 DNA sequence: TGTGCCACCAGCAGAACCCGACAGGGGGACACTGAAGCTTTCTTT. As protein: CATSRTRQGDTEAFF.

The rearrangement uses TRBV7-8 and TRBJ2-7, with 7 bases identical to TRBD1. V was clipped by 8 bases and J by 3 bases; unmatched bases: 10. CDR3 size: 14 residues. Germline CDR1 and CDR2: SGHVS and FQNEAQ. The CDR3 loop reads CASSLGGSHYEQYF. The CDR3 bases are TGTGCCAGCTCCCTAGGGGGCAGTCACTACGAGCAGTACTTC.

The chain carries TRBV5-8 and TRBJ2-1; D may be TRBD1 (7 bases). Between the trimmed V and J ends, which lost 5 bases and 2 bases, there was a span of 14 bases. The germline V gene has CDR1 SGHTS and CDR2 YDEGEE. The CDR3 spans 15 residues. CDR3 sequence reads: CASRFQGGPYNEQFF. The DNA of the CDR3 is TGTGCCAGCAGGTTCCAGGGGGGACCCTACAATGAGCAGTTCTTC. Full variable domain (missing parts from reference TRBV5-8 and TRBJ2-1): EAGVTQSPTHLIKTRGQQATLRCSPISGHTSVYWYQQALGLGLQFLLWYDEGEERNRGNFPPRFSGRQFPNYSSELNVNALELEDSALYLCASRFQGGPYNEQFFGPGTRLTVL.

The chain uses TRBV11-3 and TRBJ2-3; D perhaps matches TRBD1 (8 bases). Germline CDR1 and CDR2: SGHNT and YENEEA. V gave up 5 bases and J gave up 5 bases, with 20 bases separating them. The CDR3 is 16 residues long. The CDR3 DNA follows: TGTGCCAGCAGCACAGGGGGGGTAGGACCTCGAGATACGCAGTATTTT. Its protein is CASSTGGVGPRDTQYF.

This clone was seen a single time. This chain connects TRBV5-6 to TRBJ1-2; no clear D gene. CDR1 SGHDT and CDR2 YYEEEE come from the germline V gene. V lost 2 bases to trimming and J lost 2 bases, with 16 bases between them. The CDR3 spans 16 residues. CDR3 residues: CASSFLRLNQNYGYTF. CDR3 nucleotides: TGTGCCAGCAGCTTTCTGAGACTGAACCAAAACTATGGCTACACCTTC.